This entry lists 22 T cell receptor beta chains sequenced from one sample in a study of blood T cell repertoires in COVID-19. Sequenced by immunoSEQ multiplex PCR; TCRdb stores in-frame clones only, minus some. The sample carries some 59,000 clones, around 80% recorded once. The sample comprised peripheral blood. These receptors were taken from a man aged 30 to 45 with COVID-19, enrolled during active disease.

This sequence joins TRBV30 and TRBJ1-4; TRBD1 is a possible D gene (6 bases). Germline V lookup: CDR1 GTSNPN, CDR2 SVGIG (reference sequence). V dropped 0 bases and J dropped 0 bases, with 20 bases sitting between them. The CDR3 runs to 19 residues. The CDR3 coding sequence is TGTGCCTGGAGTGTTTCTACAGGGTACTTTCCTGCAACTAATGAAAAACTGTTTTTT. Residues: CAWSVSTGYFPATNEKLFF.

The chain employs TRBV28 and TRBJ1-4, with D unclear. The CDR3 consists of 15 residues. Deletions cut 5 bases from V and 8 bases from J, with 18 bases between. Germline V CDR1 and CDR2: MDHEN, SYDVKM. The CDR3: CASSLISGGDEKLFF. As DNA, the CDR3 is TGTGCCAGCAGTCTTATTTCCGGAGGAGACGAAAAACTGTTTTTT.

This chain links TRBV6-2 or TRBV6-3 with TRBJ2-1; tentative D call: TRBD2 (6 bases). Germline-derived CDR1 and CDR2 are MNHEY and SVGEGT. CDR3 length equals 14 residues. The V and J ends lost 2 bases and 4 bases respectively, with 9 bases between them. The CDR3 bases are TGTGCCAGCAGTTACCTCGGGGGTTACAATGAGCAGTTCTTC. Amino acids: CASSYLGGYNEQFF.

The chain employs TRBV27 and TRBJ2-3; no clear D gene. This CDR3 has 15 residues. Looked up from germline, CDR1 is MNHEY and CDR2 is SMNVEV (reference sequence). The V and J ends lost 5 bases and 2 bases respectively, with 14 bases between them. CDR3 region: CASSQLGFYTDTQYF. CDR3 nucleotides: TGTGCCAGCAGTCAACTTGGTTTTTACACAGATACGCAGTATTTT.

The CDR3 is CASSLQYEQYF. The CDR3 nucleotides are TGTGCCAGCAGCTTACAGTACGAGCAGTACTTC. The chain couples TRBV5-6 to TRBJ2-7; D remains unclear. V lost 2 bases and J lost 4, with 4 bases in between. The CDR3 is 11 residues long. From germline, CDR1 is SGHDT and CDR2 YYEEEE. Supplemented by reference TRBV5-6 and TRBJ2-7, the full variable domain reads DAGVTQSPTHLIKTRGQQVTLRCSPKSGHDTVSWYQQALGQGPQFIFQYYEEEERQRGNFPDRFSGHQFPNYSSELNVNALLLGDSALYLCASSLQYEQYFGPGTRLTVT.

This clone was observed a single time. This chain links TRBV2 with TRBJ2-2; 11 nucleotides align to TRBD2. V was clipped by 8 bases and J by 2 bases; unmatched bases: 7. This CDR3 has 16 residues. The germline V gene encodes CDR1 SNHLY and CDR2 FYNNEI. This CDR3 is CASLSTSGSNTGELFF. CDR3 bases: TGTGCCAGCCTATCTACTAGCGGGAGTAACACCGGGGAGCTGTTTTTT.

V and J are TRBV28 and TRBJ1-3, with TRBD1 identical over 9 bases. The V gene's germline CDR1 is MDHEN and CDR2 SYDVKM. The CDR3 has 16 amino acids. The ends lost 6 bases at V and 1 base at J; junction bases unmatched: 7. The chain's CDR3 is CASSPGDRVSGNTIYF. For the CDR3, the DNA is TGTGCCAGCAGCCCTGGGGACAGGGTGTCTGGAAACACCATATATTTT.

This clone was observed once. The J gene is TRBJ1-5, the V gene TRBV28, with 8 bases matching TRBD1. Germline CDR1 MDHEN, CDR2 SYDVKM. V dropped 5 bases and J dropped 1; count of bases not matched to a gene: 13. The length of the CDR3 is 18 residues. This chain's CDR3 is CASSPLSLQGDSNQPQHF. The CDR3 nucleotides read TGTGCCAGCAGTCCCCTATCATTACAGGGGGACAGCAATCAGCCCCAGCATTTT.

J is TRBJ2-2 and V is TRBV2; D is perhaps TRBD1 (6 bases). V lost 5 bases and J lost 4, with 20 bases in between. This CDR3 comprises 17 residues. Germline values: CDR1 SNHLY, CDR2 FYNNEI. DNA for the CDR3: TGTGCCAGCAGTCCCCCCGAGGCAGGGGTAGGCACCGGGGAGCTGTTTTTT. Translating it yields CASSPPEAGVGTGELFF.

The table lists this clone with a few counts. The chain has TRBV10-1 and TRBJ2-7, with D perhaps TRBD2 (5 bases). CDR3 length: 13 amino acids. CDR1 is WNHNN and CDR2 is SYGVQD in the germline V gene (reference sequence). V gave up 8 bases and J gave up 2 bases, with 13 bases separating them. CDR3 nucleotide sequence: TGCGCCAGCGGAGGTGGGGTTCCCTACGAGCAGTACTTC. Translated: CASGGGVPYEQYF.

The chain combines TRBV3-1 (or the pseudogene TRBV3-2) with TRBJ2-1; 8 positions agree with TRBD2. The CDR3 is 13 amino acids. Germline-derived CDR1 and CDR2 are LGHDT and YNNKEL (reference sequence). The J segment lost 6 bases and the V segment lost 5 bases, leaving 3 bases of the junction unmatched. This CDR3 is CASSKGTSNEQFF. CDR3 nucleotide sequence: TGTGCCAGCAGCAAAGGGACTAGCAATGAGCAGTTCTTC.

V gene TRBV11-2 combines with J gene TRBJ1-2; weak D call: TRBD1 (5 bases). CDR3 length equals 15 residues. The germline V gene has CDR1 SGHAT and CDR2 FQNNGV. V was pared by 5 bases and J by 0 bases, with 13 bases between. This CDR3 is CASSPTGAPNYGYTF. In DNA, the CDR3 is TGTGCCAGCAGCCCCACAGGAGCGCCTAACTATGGCTACACCTTC.

V gene TRBV27 combines with J gene TRBJ1-5, with TRBD1 matching 10 bases. J gave up 1 base and V 8 bases, and 11 bases lay outside the gene matches. The germline V gene has CDR1 MNHEY and CDR2 SMNVEV (reference sequence). This CDR3 region has 17 residues. The CDR3 spells CASGPGQGPHSNQPQHF. CDR3 nucleotide sequence: TGTGCCAGCGGGCCGGGACAGGGGCCTCACAGCAATCAGCCCCAGCATTTT.

CDR3 loop: CASSVGVGGEQFF. CDR3 DNA sequence: TGTGCCAGCAGCGTAGGGGTCGGGGGGGAGCAGTTCTTC. The J gene is TRBJ2-1, the V gene TRBV9; 7 bases line up with TRBD2. The CDR3 has 13 residues. Germline V gene lookup returns CDR1 SGDLS and CDR2 YYNGEE. V lost 0 bases, J lost 10 bases, and 4 bases stayed unmatched.

CDR3 DNA sequence: TGTGCCAGCAGCTTGAAGACAGGACCCTATGGCTACACCTTC. The encoded protein is CASSLKTGPYGYTF. The chain carries TRBV7-2 and TRBJ1-2; possibly TRBD1 for D (6 bases). Germline-derived CDR1 and CDR2 are SGHTA and FQGNSA. The CDR3 spans 14 residues. V was shortened by 3 bases and J by 4 bases, with 12 bases between the two germline ends.

This clone came up a few times. V usage is TRBV6-5 and J usage is TRBJ1-2, with TRBD1 matching over 7 bases. Germline V gene sequence: CDR1 MNHEY, CDR2 SVGAGI. This CDR3 comprises 13 residues. V lost 6 bases and J lost 6; bases outside the gene matches: 7. CDR3 protein: CASRAGQADGYTF. The CDR3 nucleotides are TGTGCCAGCAGGGCCGGACAGGCAGATGGCTACACCTTC.

V gene TRBV19 combines with J gene TRBJ2-7; TRBD2 matches at 12 bases. Germline CDR1 LNHDA, CDR2 SQIVND (reference sequence). The CDR3 loop spans 17 amino acids. V trimming: 1 base; J trimming: 2 bases; junction bases outside the gene matches: 6. The CDR3 spells CASSIGVRTSGTYEQYF. CDR3 in DNA: TGTGCCAGTAGTATAGGAGTCAGGACTAGCGGGACCTACGAGCAGTACTTC. Using reference TRBV19 and TRBJ2-7 for the parts outside the CDR3, the full variable domain is DGGITQSPKYLFRKEGQNVTLSCEQNLNHDAMYWYRQDPGQGLRLIYYSQIVNDFQKGDIAEGYSVSREKKESFPLTVTSAQKNPTAFYLCASSIGVRTSGTYEQYFGPGTRLTVT.

J is TRBJ1-1 and V is TRBV27, with D possibly TRBD1 on 5 matching bases. The CDR3 consists of 16 residues. V lost 7 bases, J lost 1 base, and 19 bases lay in between. Germline CDR1 MNHEY, CDR2 SMNVEV (reference sequence). The CDR3 DNA is TGTGCCAGCAAGCGGTGGGGGGAGGGCAGGAACACTGAAGCTTTCTTT. This encodes CASKRWGEGRNTEAFF.

J is TRBJ2-7 and V is TRBV2, with 13 bases that match TRBD2. Germline values: CDR1 SNHLY, CDR2 FYNNEI. The CDR3 is 17 residues long. Trimming took 2 bases from V and 3 from J; bases not matched to a gene: 7. The CDR3 bases are TGTGCCAGCAGTGAAAGGCTCCGGACTAGCGGGGGCTACGAGCAGTACTTC. Encoded protein: CASSERLRTSGGYEQYF.

The rearrangement links TRBV28 to TRBJ2-2; a possible D gene is TRBD1 (6 bases). Trimming took 3 bases from V and 0 from J, leaving 11 bases between them. Per the germline V gene, CDR1 is MDHEN and CDR2 is SYDVKM. CDR3 size: 16 residues. The CDR3 region is CASSLRTVANTGELFF. Here the CDR3 DNA reads TGTGCCAGCAGTTTGAGGACAGTAGCGAACACCGGGGAGCTGTTTTTT.

The chain employs TRBV28 and TRBJ2-7, with TRBD2 matching over 8 bases. CDR1 is MDHEN, CDR2 SYDVKM, per germline. The CDR3 contains 13 residues. V dropped 6 bases and J dropped 7; count of bases not matched to a gene: 8. The DNA for the CDR3 is TGTGCCAGCAGCCCGGGAGGGCCGAGAGAGCAGTACTTC. It specifies CASSPGGPREQYF.

This clone was observed once. The chain has TRBV2 and TRBJ2-1; TRBD2 might be the D (5 bases). Germline CDR1 reads SNHLY; CDR2 reads FYNNEI. The CDR3 length is 14 residues. The germline V and J ends were trimmed by 7 bases and 0 bases, with 10 bases remaining between them. CDR3 amino acids: CASNGLSSYNEQFF. As DNA, the CDR3 is TGTGCCAGCAATGGACTGAGCTCCTACAATGAGCAGTTCTTC. The full variable domain, its missing parts supplied by reference TRBV2 and TRBJ2-1, is EPEVTQTPSHQVTQMGQEVILRCVPISNHLYFYWYRQILGQKVEFLVSFYNNEISEKSEIFDDQFSVERPDGSNFTLKIRSTKLEDSAMYFCASNGLSSYNEQFFGPGTRLTVL.